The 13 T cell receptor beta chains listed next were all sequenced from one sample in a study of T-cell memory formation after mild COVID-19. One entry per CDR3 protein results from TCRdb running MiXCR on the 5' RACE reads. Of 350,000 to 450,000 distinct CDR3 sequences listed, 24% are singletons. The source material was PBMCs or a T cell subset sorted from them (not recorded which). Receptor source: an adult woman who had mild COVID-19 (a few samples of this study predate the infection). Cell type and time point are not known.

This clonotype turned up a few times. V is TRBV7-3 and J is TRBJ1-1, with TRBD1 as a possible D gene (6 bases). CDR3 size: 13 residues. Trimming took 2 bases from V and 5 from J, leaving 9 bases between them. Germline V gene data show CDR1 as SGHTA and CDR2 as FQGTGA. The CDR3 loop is CASSLYGTTEAFF. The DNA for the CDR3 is TGTGCCAGCAGCTTATACGGGACAACTGAAGCTTTCTTT. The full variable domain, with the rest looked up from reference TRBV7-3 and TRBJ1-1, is GAGVSQTPSNKVTEKGKYVELRCDPISGHTALYWYRQSLGQGPEFLIYFQGTGAADDSGLPNDRFFAVRPEGSVSTLKIQRTERGDSAVYLCASSLYGTTEAFFGQGTRLTVV.

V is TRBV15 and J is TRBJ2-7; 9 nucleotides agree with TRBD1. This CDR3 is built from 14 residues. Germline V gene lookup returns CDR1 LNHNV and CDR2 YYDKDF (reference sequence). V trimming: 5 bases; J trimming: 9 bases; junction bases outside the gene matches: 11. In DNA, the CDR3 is TGTGCCACCAGCGGAGGGACAGGGACGGTGAGGCAGTACTTC. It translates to CATSGGTGTVRQYF.

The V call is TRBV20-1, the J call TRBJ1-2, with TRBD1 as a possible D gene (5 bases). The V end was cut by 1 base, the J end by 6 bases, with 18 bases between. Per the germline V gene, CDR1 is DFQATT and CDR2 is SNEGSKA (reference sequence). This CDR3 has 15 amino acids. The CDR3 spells CSARVRVRGRDGYTF. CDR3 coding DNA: TGCAGTGCTAGAGTCCGGGTCCGGGGCCGGGATGGCTACACCTTC.

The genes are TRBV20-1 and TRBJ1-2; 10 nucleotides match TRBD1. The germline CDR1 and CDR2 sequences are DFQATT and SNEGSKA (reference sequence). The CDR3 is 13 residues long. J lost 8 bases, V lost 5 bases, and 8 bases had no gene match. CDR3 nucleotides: TGCAGTGCTCGGGACAGGGGAAAGGAGGGCTACACCTTC. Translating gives CSARDRGKEGYTF.

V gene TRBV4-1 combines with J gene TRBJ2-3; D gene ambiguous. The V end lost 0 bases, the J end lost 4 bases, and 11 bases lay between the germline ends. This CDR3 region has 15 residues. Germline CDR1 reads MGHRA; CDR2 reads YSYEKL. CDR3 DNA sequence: TGCGCCAGCAGCCAAGATCCAGCCCCCCCAGATACGCAGTATTTT. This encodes CASSQDPAPPDTQYF.

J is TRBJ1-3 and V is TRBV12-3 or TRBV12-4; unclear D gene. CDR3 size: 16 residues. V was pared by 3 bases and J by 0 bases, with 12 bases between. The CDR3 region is CASSFLPVSSGNTIYF. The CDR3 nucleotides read TGTGCCAGCAGTTTTCTCCCGGTCAGCTCTGGAAACACCATATATTTT.

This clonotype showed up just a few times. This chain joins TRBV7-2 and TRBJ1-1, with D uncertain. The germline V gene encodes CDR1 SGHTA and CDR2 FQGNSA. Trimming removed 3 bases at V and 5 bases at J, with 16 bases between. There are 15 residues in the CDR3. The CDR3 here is CASSLSVGLGTEAFF. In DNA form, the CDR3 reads TGTGCCAGCAGCTTGTCGGTGGGTTTGGGAACTGAAGCTTTCTTT. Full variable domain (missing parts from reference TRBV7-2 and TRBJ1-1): GAGVSQSPSNKVTEKGKDVELRCDPISGHTALYWYRQSLGQGLEFLIYFQGNSAPDKSGLPSDRFSAERTGGSVSTLTIQRTQQEDSAVYLCASSLSVGLGTEAFFGQGTRLTVV.

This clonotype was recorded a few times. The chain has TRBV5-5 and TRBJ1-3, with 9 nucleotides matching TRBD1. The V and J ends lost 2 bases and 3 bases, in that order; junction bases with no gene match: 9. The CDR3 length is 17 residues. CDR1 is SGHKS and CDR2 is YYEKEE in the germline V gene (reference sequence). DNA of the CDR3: TGTGCCAGCAGCTTACATCAGACAGGGGGTCTTGGAAACACCATATATTTT. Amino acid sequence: CASSLHQTGGLGNTIYF. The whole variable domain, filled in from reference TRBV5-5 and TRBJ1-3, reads DAGVTQSPTHLIKTRGQQVTLRCSPISGHKSVSWYQQVLGQGPQFIFQYYEKEERGRGNFPDRFSARQFPNYSSELNVNALLLGDSALYLCASSLHQTGGLGNTIYFGEGSWLTVV.

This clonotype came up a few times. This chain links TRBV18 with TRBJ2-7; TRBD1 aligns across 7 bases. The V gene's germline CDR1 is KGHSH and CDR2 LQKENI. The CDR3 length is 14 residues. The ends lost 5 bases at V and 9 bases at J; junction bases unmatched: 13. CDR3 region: CASSTGTDLLGQYF. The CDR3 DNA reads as TGTGCCAGCTCAACCGGGACAGACCTCCTCGGGCAGTACTTC.

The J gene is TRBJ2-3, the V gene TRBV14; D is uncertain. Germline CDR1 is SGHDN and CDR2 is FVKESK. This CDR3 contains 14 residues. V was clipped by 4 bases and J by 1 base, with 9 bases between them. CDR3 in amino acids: CASSRASRTDTQYF. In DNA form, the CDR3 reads TGTGCCAGCAGCCGAGCCAGCCGCACAGATACGCAGTATTTT.

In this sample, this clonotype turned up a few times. This chain's CDR3 is CARNGPAAGDGYTF. The CDR3 DNA sequence: TGTGCCAGAAACGGTCCGGCAGCAGGAGATGGCTACACCTTC. The rearrangement joins TRBV11-3 to TRBJ1-2; D remains unclear. Germline V gene sequence: CDR1 SGHNT, CDR2 YENEEA. Trimming cost V 9 bases and J 6 bases, with 20 bases left between them. The CDR3 runs 14 residues.

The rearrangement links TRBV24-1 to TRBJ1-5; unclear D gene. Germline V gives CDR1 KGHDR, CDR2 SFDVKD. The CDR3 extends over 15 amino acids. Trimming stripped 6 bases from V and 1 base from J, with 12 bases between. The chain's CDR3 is CATSRGPLSNQPQHF. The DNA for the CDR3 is TGTGCCACCAGTCGTGGTCCATTGAGCAATCAGCCCCAGCATTTT.

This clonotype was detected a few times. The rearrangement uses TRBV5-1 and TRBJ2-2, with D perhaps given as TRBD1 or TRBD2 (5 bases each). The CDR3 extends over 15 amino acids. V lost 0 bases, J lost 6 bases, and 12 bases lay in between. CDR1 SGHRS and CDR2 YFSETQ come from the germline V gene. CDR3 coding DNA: TGCGCCAGCAGCTTGGGGACACTAGACGCCGGGGAGCTGTTTTTT. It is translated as CASSLGTLDAGELFF.